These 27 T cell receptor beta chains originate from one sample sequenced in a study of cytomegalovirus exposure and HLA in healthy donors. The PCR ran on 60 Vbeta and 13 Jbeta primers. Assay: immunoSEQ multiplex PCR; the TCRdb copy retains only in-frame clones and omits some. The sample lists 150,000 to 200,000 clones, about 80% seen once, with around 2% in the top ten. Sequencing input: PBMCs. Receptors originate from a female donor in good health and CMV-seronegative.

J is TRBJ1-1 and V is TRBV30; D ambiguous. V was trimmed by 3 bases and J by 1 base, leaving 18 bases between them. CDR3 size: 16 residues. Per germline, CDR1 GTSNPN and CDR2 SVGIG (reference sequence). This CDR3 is CAWRLRTDWSNTEAFF. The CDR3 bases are TGTGCCTGGAGGCTCAGGACGGACTGGTCGAACACTGAAGCTTTCTTT.

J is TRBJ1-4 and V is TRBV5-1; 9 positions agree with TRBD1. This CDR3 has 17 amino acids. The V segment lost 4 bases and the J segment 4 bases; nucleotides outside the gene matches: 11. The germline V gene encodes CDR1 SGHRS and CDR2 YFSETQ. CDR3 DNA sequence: TGCGCCAGCAGCCAGACGGGGACAGGGCACGTTAATGAAAAACTGTTTTTT. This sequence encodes CASSQTGTGHVNEKLFF. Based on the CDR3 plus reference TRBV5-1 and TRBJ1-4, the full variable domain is KAGVTQTPRYLIKTRGQQVTLSCSPISGHRSVSWYQQTPGQGLQFLFEYFSETQRNKGNFPGRFSGRQFSNSRSEMNVSTLELGDSALYLCASSQTGTGHVNEKLFFGSGTQLSVL.

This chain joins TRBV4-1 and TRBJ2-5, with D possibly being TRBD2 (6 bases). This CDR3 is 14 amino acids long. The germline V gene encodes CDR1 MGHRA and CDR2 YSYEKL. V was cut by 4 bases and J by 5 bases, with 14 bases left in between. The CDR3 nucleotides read TGCGCCAGCAGCCCAGGTGCGGGGATGGAGACCCAGTACTTC. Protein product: CASSPGAGMETQYF.

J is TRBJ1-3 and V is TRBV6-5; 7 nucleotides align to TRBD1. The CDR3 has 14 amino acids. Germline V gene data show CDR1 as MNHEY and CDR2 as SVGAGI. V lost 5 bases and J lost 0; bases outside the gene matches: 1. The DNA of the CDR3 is TGTGCCAGCAGTAGACAGGGCTCTGGAAACACCATATATTTT. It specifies CASSRQGSGNTIYF.

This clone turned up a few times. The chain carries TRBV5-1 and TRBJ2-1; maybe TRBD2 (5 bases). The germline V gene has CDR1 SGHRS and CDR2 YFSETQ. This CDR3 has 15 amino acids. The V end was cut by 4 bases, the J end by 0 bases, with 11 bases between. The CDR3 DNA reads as TGCGCCAGCAGCGGGTCACTAGTCTCCTACAATGAGCAGTTCTTC. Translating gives CASSGSLVSYNEQFF.

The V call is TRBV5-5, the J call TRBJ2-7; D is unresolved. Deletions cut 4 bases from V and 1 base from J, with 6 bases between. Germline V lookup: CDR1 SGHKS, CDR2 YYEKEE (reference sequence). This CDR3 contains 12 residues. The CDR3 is CASSINSYEQYF. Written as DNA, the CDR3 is TGTGCCAGCAGCATAAATTCCTACGAGCAGTACTTC.

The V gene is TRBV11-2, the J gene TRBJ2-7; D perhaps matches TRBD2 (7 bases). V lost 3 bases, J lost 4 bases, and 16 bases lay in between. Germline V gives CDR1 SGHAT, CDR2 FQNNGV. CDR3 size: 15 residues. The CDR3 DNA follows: TGTGCCAGCAGCTTGGTGCGGGGGCGCCGATACGAGCAGTACTTC. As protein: CASSLVRGRRYEQYF.

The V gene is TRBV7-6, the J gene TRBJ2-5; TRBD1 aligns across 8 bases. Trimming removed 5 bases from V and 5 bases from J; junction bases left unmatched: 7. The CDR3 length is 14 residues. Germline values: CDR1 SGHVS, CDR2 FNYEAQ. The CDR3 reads CASSPGQGRETQYF. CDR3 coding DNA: TGTGCCAGCAGCCCTGGACAGGGAAGGGAGACCCAGTACTTC.

The CDR3 spells CAWKWAGGSYEQYF. The CDR3 nucleotides are TGTGCCTGGAAATGGGCGGGGGGCTCCTACGAGCAGTACTTC. J is TRBJ2-7 and V is TRBV30, with TRBD2 identical over 8 bases. After removal of 4 bases from V and 0 bases from J, the junction contained 5 bases not matched to a gene. CDR1 and CDR2 (germline): GTSNPN, SVGIG (reference sequence). CDR3 size: 14 residues.

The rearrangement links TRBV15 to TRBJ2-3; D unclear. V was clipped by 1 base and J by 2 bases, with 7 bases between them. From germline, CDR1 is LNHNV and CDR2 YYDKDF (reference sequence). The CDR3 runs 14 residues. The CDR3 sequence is CATSRGSYTDTQYF. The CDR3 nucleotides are TGTGCCACCAGCAGAGGATCCTACACAGATACGCAGTATTTT.

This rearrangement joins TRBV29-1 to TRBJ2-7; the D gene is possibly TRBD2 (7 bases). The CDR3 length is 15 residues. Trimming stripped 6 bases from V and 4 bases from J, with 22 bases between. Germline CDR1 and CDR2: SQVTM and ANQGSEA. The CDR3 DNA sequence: TGCAGCGTCCAAGGGGGGGGTTACCCCTCGTACGAGCAGTACTTC. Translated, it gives CSVQGGGYPSYEQYF.

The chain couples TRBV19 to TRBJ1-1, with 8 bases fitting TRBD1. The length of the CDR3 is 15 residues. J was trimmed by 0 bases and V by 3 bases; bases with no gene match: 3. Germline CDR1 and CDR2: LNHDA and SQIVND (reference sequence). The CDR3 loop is CASSIRTGMNTEAFF. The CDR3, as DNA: TGTGCCAGTAGTATCCGGACAGGGATGAACACTGAAGCTTTCTTT.

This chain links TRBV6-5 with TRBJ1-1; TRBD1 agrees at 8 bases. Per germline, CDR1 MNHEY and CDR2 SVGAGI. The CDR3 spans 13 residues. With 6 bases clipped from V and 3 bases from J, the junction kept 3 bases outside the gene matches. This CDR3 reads CASSGQGHTEAFF. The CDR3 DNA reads TGTGCCAGCAGCGGACAGGGACACACTGAAGCTTTCTTT.

CDR3 protein: CASSDPVEGNAEAFF. The CDR3 DNA is TGTGCCAGCAGTGATCCGGTCGAGGGAAACGCTGAAGCTTTCTTT. The rearrangement uses TRBV25-1 and TRBJ1-1, with D unresolved. In germline, CDR1 is MGHDK, CDR2 SYGVNS. CDR3 length equals 15 residues. Between the trimmed V and J ends, which lost 3 bases and 6 bases, there was a span of 17 bases.

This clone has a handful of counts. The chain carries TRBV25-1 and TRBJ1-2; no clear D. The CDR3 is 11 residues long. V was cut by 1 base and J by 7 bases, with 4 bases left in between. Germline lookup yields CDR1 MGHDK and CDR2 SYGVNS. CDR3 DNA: TGTGCCAGCAGTGAATCCGGTGGCTACACCTTC. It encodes CASSESGGYTF.

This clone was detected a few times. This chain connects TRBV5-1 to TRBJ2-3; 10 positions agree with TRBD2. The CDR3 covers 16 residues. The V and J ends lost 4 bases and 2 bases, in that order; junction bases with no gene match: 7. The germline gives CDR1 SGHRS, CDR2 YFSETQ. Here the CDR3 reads CASSSGTSALTDTQYF. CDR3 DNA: TGCGCCAGCAGCAGCGGGACTAGCGCACTCACAGATACGCAGTATTTT.

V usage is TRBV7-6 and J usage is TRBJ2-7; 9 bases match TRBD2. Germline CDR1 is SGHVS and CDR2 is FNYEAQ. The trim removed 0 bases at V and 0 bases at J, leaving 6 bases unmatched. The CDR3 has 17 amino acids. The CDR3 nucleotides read TGTGCCAGCAGCTTAGCACTAGCGGGTGGGAGCTCCTACGAGCAGTACTTC. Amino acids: CASSLALAGGSSYEQYF.

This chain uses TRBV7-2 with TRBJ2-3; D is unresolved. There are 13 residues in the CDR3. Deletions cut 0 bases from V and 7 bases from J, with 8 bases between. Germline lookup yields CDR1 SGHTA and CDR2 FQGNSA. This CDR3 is CASSLAPPNTQYF. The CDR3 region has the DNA TGTGCCAGCAGCTTAGCCCCACCTAATACGCAGTATTTT.

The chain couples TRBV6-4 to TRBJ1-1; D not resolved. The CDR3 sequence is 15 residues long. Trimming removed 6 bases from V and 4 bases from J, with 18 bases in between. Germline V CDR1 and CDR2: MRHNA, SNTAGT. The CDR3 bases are TGTGCCAGCAGAGCGACGGGAAGGGAGGCCACTGAAGCTTTCTTT. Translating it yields CASRATGREATEAFF.

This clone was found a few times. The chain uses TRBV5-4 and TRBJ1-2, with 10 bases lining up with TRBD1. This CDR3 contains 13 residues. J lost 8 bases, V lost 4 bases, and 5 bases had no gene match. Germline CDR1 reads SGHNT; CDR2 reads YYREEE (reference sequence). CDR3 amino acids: CASSRDRGRGYTF. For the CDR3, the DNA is TGTGCCAGCAGCCGGGACAGGGGCCGAGGCTACACCTTC.

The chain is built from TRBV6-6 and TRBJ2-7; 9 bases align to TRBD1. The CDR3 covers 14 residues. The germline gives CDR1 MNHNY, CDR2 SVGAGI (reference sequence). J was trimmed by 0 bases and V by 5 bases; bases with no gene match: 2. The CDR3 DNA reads TGTGCCAGCAGTCGGACAGGGGACTCCTACGAGCAGTACTTC. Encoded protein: CASSRTGDSYEQYF.

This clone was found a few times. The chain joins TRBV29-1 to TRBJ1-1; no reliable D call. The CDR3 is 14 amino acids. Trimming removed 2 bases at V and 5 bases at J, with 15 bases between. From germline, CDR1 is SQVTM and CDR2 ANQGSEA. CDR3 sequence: CSVELRGLGTEAFF. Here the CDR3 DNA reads TGCAGCGTTGAATTACGAGGGCTTGGGACTGAAGCTTTCTTT.

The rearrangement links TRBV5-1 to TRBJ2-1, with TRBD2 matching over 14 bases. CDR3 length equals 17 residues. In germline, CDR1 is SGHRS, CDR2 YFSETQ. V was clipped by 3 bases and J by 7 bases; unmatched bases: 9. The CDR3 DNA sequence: TGCGCCAGCAGCTCCAAGCGACTAGCGGGGGGGCCGAATGAGCAGTTCTTC. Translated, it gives CASSSKRLAGGPNEQFF.

The CDR3 sequence is CAWSVGLAGTTDTQYF. In nucleotides, the CDR3 is TGTGCCTGGAGTGTAGGACTAGCGGGGACCACAGATACGCAGTATTTT. The chain couples TRBV30 to TRBJ2-3; 12 bases agree with TRBD2. The CDR3 is 16 amino acids. Per germline, CDR1 GTSNPN and CDR2 SVGIG (reference sequence). V lost 0 bases and J lost 2; bases outside the gene matches: 3.

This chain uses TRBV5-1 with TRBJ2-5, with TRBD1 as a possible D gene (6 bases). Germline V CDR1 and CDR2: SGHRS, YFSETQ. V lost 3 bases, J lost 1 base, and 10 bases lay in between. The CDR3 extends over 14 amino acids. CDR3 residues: CASSSTGGQETQYF. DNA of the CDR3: TGCGCCAGCAGCTCGACAGGAGGCCAAGAGACCCAGTACTTC.

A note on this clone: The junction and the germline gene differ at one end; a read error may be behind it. The CDR3 region has the DNA TGTGCCAGCAGCCTAACAGCGTACACTGAAGCTTTCTTT. Encoded protein: CASSLTAYTEAFF. This chain joins TRBV7-3 and TRBJ1-1; D is unclear. Germline V CDR1 and CDR2: SGHTA, FQGTGA. The CDR3 length is 13 residues.

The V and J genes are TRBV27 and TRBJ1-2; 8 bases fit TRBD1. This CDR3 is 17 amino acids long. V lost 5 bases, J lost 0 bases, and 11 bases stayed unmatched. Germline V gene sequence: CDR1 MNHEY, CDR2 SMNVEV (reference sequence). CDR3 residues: CASSPVGPQGANYGYTF. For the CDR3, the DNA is TGTGCCAGCAGTCCCGTTGGCCCACAGGGGGCTAACTATGGCTACACCTTC.